This is a list of T cell receptor beta chains from one sample in a study of blood T cell repertoires in COVID-19. TCRdb's table, derived via immunoSEQ multiplex PCR, lists solely in-frame clones and lacks some. In the table there are some 70,000 clones, nearly 80% of which are singletons. The sample was peripheral blood. These TCRs come from a human donor in a cohort sampled during active COVID-19. CDR3s include the opening cysteine and the closing phenylalanine or tryptophan. A D gene is named only where the DNA matches it firmly. Rows may omit the clone size; those that give it use once, few, many or a size class.

clone_size | j_call | d_call | v_call | cdr3_aa | cdr3_nt
- | TRBJ2-3 | TRBD2 | TRBV11-3 | CASSPVAGGRTDTQYF | TGTGCCAGCAGCCCGGTAGCGGGAGGCCGCACAGATACGCAGTATTTT
- | TRBJ1-1 | TRBD1 | TRBV7-9 | CASSGDRYTEAFF | TGTGCCAGCAGCGGGGACAGATACACTGAAGCTTTCTTT
few | TRBJ1-2 | - | TRBV4-3 | CASSQELDSNYGYTF | TGCGCCAGCAGCCAAGAGCTGGACAGTAACTATGGCTACACCTTC
- | TRBJ1-6 | - | TRBV12-3/TRBV12-4 | CASSLDRDSPLHF | TGTGCCAGCAGTTTAGACAGGGACTCACCCCTCCACTTT
- | TRBJ2-7 | - | TRBV30 | CAWSYGRSYEQYF | TGTGCCTGGAGCTATGGCAGGTCCTACGAGCAGTACTTC
- | TRBJ2-3 | TRBD2 | TRBV11-2 | CASSSLGTSGVDTQYF | TGTGCCAGCAGCTCCCTCGGGACTAGCGGGGTAGATACGCAGTATTTT
- | TRBJ1-1 | - | TRBV12-3/TRBV12-4 | CASSLRQNTEAFF | TGTGCCAGCAGTTTGCGCCAGAACACTGAAGCTTTCTTT
- | TRBJ2-3 | TRBD2 | TRBV18 | CASSPRGLAGGLDTQYF | TGTGCCAGCTCACCACGGGGACTAGCGGGGGGTCTGGATACGCAGTATTTT
- | TRBJ2-3 | TRBD2 | TRBV15 | CATSRGGGADNTQYF | TGTGCCACCAGCAGAGGCGGGGGGGCTGATAATACGCAGTATTTT
- | TRBJ2-5 | - | TRBV7-9 | CASSLAGGLETQHF | TGTGCCAGCAGCTTAGCCGGGGGGCTAGAGACCCAGCACTTC
- | TRBJ1-1 | - | TRBV6-5 | CASSYVGRAFF | TGTGCCAGCAGTTACGTGGGGCGGGCTTTCTTT
- | TRBJ2-2 | TRBD1 | TRBV9 | CASRGTGSTGELFF | TGTGCCAGCAGGGGGACAGGCTCCACCGGGGAGCTGTTTTTT
- | TRBJ1-2 | - | TRBV2 | CASSEARGGGGYTF | TGTGCCAGCAGTGAAGCGCGGGGAGGCGGTGGCTACACCTTC
few | TRBJ1-1 | TRBD1 | TRBV14 | CASSQGDRAEAFF | TGTGCCAGCAGCCAAGGCGACAGGGCTGAAGCTTTCTTT
medium-sized | TRBJ2-5 | TRBD1 | TRBV2 | CASSDLTGGAETQYF | TGTGCCAGCAGTGACCTGACAGGGGGCGCAGAGACCCAGTACTTC